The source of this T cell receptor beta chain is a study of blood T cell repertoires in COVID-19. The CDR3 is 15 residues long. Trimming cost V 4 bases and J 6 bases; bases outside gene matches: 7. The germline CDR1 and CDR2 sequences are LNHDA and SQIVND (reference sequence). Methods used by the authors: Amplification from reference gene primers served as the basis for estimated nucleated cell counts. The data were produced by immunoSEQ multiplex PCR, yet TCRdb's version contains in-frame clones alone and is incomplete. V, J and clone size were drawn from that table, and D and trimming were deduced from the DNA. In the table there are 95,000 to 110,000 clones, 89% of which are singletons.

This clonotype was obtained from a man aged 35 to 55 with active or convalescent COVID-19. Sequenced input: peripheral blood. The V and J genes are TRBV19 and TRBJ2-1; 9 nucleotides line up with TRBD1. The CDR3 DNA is TGTGCCAGTAGTACGGGACAGGGTGGGGGCAATGAGCAGTTCTTC. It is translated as CASSTGQGGGNEQFF.